A single sample gave rise to the 26 T cell receptor beta chains below, sequenced in a study of T cells in Graves' hyperthyroidism and ophthalmopathy. The CDR3 regions of TCR beta were amplified from RNA transcripts. An initial round of RT-PCR targeting the TCR CDR3 relied on the HTBI primer set. In TCRdb, the multiplex PCR reads were re-called with MiXCR into one record per CDR3 protein. In the table there are 460,000 or so distinct CDR3 sequences, roughly 14% of which are singletons. Material: blood. The receptors were gathered from a woman between 18 and 30 years old with Graves' hyperthyroidism.

The chain joins TRBV27 to TRBJ2-1; no firm D call. The CDR3 is 13 residues long. The V gene's germline CDR1 is MNHEY and CDR2 SMNVEV (reference sequence). V was cut by 8 bases and J by 9 bases, with 17 bases left in between. CDR3 nucleotides: TGTGCCAGCTCGTTTAGCCCCCCAGTTGAGCAGTTCTTC. Translating gives CASSFSPPVEQFF.

The J gene is TRBJ2-1, the V gene TRBV29-1, with 10 bases matching TRBD2. Germline assignment: CDR1 SQVTM and CDR2 ANQGSEA. This CDR3 contains 14 residues. V gave up 4 bases and J gave up 5 bases; unmatched junction bases: 5. CDR3 nucleotide sequence: TGCAGCGTTGGCTTAGCGGGAGGACACAATGAGCAGTTCTTC. This translates into CSVGLAGGHNEQFF.

This clonotype was seen a few times. The genes are TRBV20-1 and TRBJ2-4; D is ambiguous. Germline lookup yields CDR1 DFQATT and CDR2 SNEGSKA (reference sequence). The CDR3 has 14 residues. Between the trimmed V and J ends, which lost 6 bases and 0 bases, there was a span of 12 bases. The CDR3 spells CSAGSDVAKNIQYF. CDR3 nucleotide sequence: TGCAGTGCAGGAAGTGACGTAGCCAAAAACATTCAGTACTTC.

The chain is built from TRBV24-1 and TRBJ2-1; 10 positions agree with TRBD2. CDR3 length: 19 residues. Germline CDR1 and CDR2: KGHDR and SFDVKD. V gave up 0 bases and J gave up 9 bases; unmatched junction bases: 16. The CDR3, as DNA: TGTGCCACCAGTGATTTGCGAACTAGCGGGAAGGAGACAATGATTGAGCAGTTCTTC. Protein sequence: CATSDLRTSGKETMIEQFF.

V is TRBV24-1 and J is TRBJ2-2; TRBD2 matches 7 bases. Trimming took 0 bases from V and 4 from J; bases not matched to a gene: 7. The CDR3 is made up of 17 amino acids. Germline CDR1 is KGHDR and CDR2 is SFDVKD. The CDR3 reads CATSDLHGGSGTGELFF. CDR3 coding DNA: TGTGCCACCAGTGATTTGCATGGCGGGAGCGGCACCGGGGAGCTGTTTTTT.

This clonotype was counted once. The V and J genes are TRBV28 and TRBJ2-7; 7 bases align to TRBD2. V gave up 6 bases and J gave up 0 bases; unmatched junction bases: 2. The CDR3 covers 13 residues. The germline CDR1 and CDR2 sequences are MDHEN and SYDVKM. Here the CDR3 reads CASRGTNSYEQYF. CDR3 sequence (DNA): TGTGCCAGCAGGGGGACTAACTCCTACGAGCAGTACTTC.

This clonotype showed up many times. The rearrangement joins TRBV19 to TRBJ1-1; no firm D call. Trimming took 4 bases from V and 3 from J, leaving 6 bases between them. The CDR3 is made up of 12 amino acids. Germline V lookup: CDR1 LNHDA, CDR2 SQIVND (reference sequence). DNA of the CDR3: TGTGCCAGTAGTAGGTGGGACACTGAAGCTTTCTTT. It specifies CASSRWDTEAFF.

The genes are TRBV7-3 and TRBJ2-1; 12 bases fit TRBD2. The CDR3 extends over 17 amino acids. Per the germline V gene, CDR1 is SGHTA and CDR2 is FQGTGA. Trimming removed 5 bases from V and 4 bases from J; junction bases left unmatched: 9. CDR3 coding DNA: TGTGCCAGCAGCCCGTTTTGGACTAGCGGGACGTACAATGAGCAGTTCTTC. It encodes CASSPFWTSGTYNEQFF.

This clonotype showed up many times. This rearrangement joins TRBV27 to TRBJ2-2; 11 positions match TRBD2. This CDR3 has 18 residues. The ends lost 2 bases at V and 4 bases at J; junction bases unmatched: 9. The V gene's germline CDR1 is MNHEY and CDR2 SMNVEV (reference sequence). Written as DNA, the CDR3 is TGTGCCAGCAGTTTAGTACTAGCGGGAGAGCCGGGCACCGGGGAGCTGTTTTTT. Its protein product is CASSLVLAGEPGTGELFF.

This clonotype has a count of ten or more. J is TRBJ1-2 and V is TRBV7-9; a possible D gene is TRBD1 (5 bases). CDR1 and CDR2 (germline): SEHNR, FQNEAQ (reference sequence). The CDR3 length is 13 residues. Trimming took off 6 bases at V and 7 bases at J, with 15 bases between the two ends. CDR3 in amino acids: CASRFDSRPGYTF. The CDR3 DNA reads as TGTGCCAGCAGATTCGACAGCCGACCTGGCTACACCTTC.

This clonotype showed up many times. V gene TRBV12-3 or TRBV12-4 combines with J gene TRBJ2-5; D might be TRBD2 (6 bases). V shed 6 bases and J shed 5 bases, with 13 bases lying between them. This CDR3 spans 13 amino acids. The CDR3 DNA reads as TGTGCCAGCAGCAAGACTAGTCAGGAGACCCAGTACTTC. Translating it yields CASSKTSQETQYF.

This clonotype was seen many times. V usage is TRBV28 and J usage is TRBJ2-7; D perhaps matches TRBD2 (5 bases). CDR3 length: 14 amino acids. V lost 2 bases to trimming and J lost 2 bases, with 10 bases between them. CDR1 and CDR2 from the germline V gene are MDHEN and SYDVKM. The CDR3 spells CASSLSDYTYEQYF. CDR3 nucleotide sequence: TGTGCCAGCAGTTTAAGTGACTACACCTACGAGCAGTACTTC.

There are many counts of this clonotype. The rearrangement links TRBV18 to TRBJ2-5; D gene uncertain. Germline CDR1 KGHSH, CDR2 LQKENI. This CDR3 contains 14 residues. Trimming removed 2 bases from V and 3 bases from J, with 10 bases in between. This chain's CDR3 is CASSPSVSKETQYF. CDR3 coding DNA: TGTGCCAGCTCACCAAGCGTCTCAAAAGAGACCCAGTACTTC. The whole variable domain, remainder taken from reference TRBV18 and TRBJ2-5, is NAGVMQNPRHLVRRRGQEARLRCSPMKGHSHVYWYRQLPEEGLKFMVYLQKENIIDESGMPKERFSAEFPKEGPSILRIQQVVRGDSAAYFCASSPSVSKETQYFGPGTRLLVL.

At least ten counts were recorded for this clonotype. The rearrangement joins TRBV6-2 or TRBV6-3 to TRBJ2-7, with D unclear. The V gene's germline CDR1 is MNHEY and CDR2 SVGEGT. Trimming cost V 1 base and J 6 bases, with 4 bases left between them. This CDR3 has 11 amino acids. As DNA, the CDR3 is TGTGCCAGCAGTTACTATAGCGAGCAGTACTTC. It encodes CASSYYSEQYF.

This clonotype has more than one count but fewer than ten. A much larger clone lies one base from this, so it may be a read error. The V call is TRBV3-1, the J call TRBJ2-7, with D possibly TRBD1 on 6 matching bases. CDR1 is LGHDT and CDR2 is YNNKEL in the germline V gene (reference sequence). CDR3 length: 14 amino acids. V lost 0 bases and J lost 3, with 9 bases in between. The CDR3 nucleotides are TGTGCCAGCAGCCAAGAGGGGGCCAGCTACGAGCAGTACTTC. Translating it yields CASSQEGASYEQYF.

This clonotype was detected ten times or more. The CDR3: CASSQLRNTEAFF. DNA of the CDR3: TGTGCCAGCAGCCAACTGCGTAACACTGAAGCTTTCTTT. The chain joins TRBV14 to TRBJ1-1; unclear D gene. Per the germline V gene, CDR1 is SGHDN and CDR2 is FVKESK. V gave up 2 bases and J gave up 2 bases, with 6 bases separating them. The CDR3 spans 13 residues.

This clonotype occurred many times. The rearrangement links TRBV6-1 to TRBJ1-2; no firm D call. V lost 6 bases and J 2 bases, leaving 10 bases between the germline ends. Germline V gene sequence: CDR1 MNHNS, CDR2 SASEGT. The CDR3 is 13 amino acids. CDR3 nucleotide sequence: TGTGCCAGCAGACTGGATCCCAACTATGGCTACACCTTC. It is translated as CASRLDPNYGYTF.

There are a few counts of this clonotype. The gene calls are TRBV24-1 and TRBJ1-1; D remains unclear. The CDR3 has 13 residues. Looked up from germline, CDR1 is KGHDR and CDR2 is SFDVKD. V was cut by 4 bases and J by 2 bases, with 7 bases left in between. CDR3 DNA sequence: TGTGCCACCAGTGACCACAGAAACACTGAAGCTTTCTTT. This codes for CATSDHRNTEAFF.

This clonotype came up a few times. The CDR3 here is CSANSQGTLYNEQFF. CDR3 nucleotide sequence: TGCAGTGCCAATTCACAGGGGACTCTTTACAATGAGCAGTTCTTC. This chain links TRBV20-1 with TRBJ2-1, with TRBD1 as a possible D gene (7 bases). Germline V CDR1 and CDR2: DFQATT, SNEGSKA (reference sequence). CDR3 length: 15 amino acids. Trimming took off 6 bases at V and 4 bases at J, with 19 bases between the two ends.

This clonotype was observed at least ten times. V gene TRBV3-1 combines with J gene TRBJ2-5; no firm D call. Trimming left V 2 bases short and J 1 base short, with 8 bases between. This CDR3 spans 14 amino acids. The germline gives CDR1 LGHDT, CDR2 YNNKEL (reference sequence). DNA of the CDR3: TGTGCCAGCAGCCAAATGGTCATCCAAGAGACCCAGTACTTC. This gives the protein CASSQMVIQETQYF.

On this clonotype: A much larger clone differs from this one at a single base, so this may be a read error. The V gene is TRBV11-2, the J gene TRBJ1-1, with 8 positions matching TRBD1. The CDR3 consists of 14 residues. V was pared by 7 bases and J by 5 bases, with 9 bases of the junction left unmatched. CDR1 SGHAT and CDR2 FQNNGV come from the germline V gene. CDR3 DNA: TGTGCCAGCACCGCCTACAGGGGGTGTACTGAAGCTTTCTTT. Translating it yields CASTAYRGCTEAFF.

This clonotype was seen repeatedly, ten times or more. The chain carries TRBV6-1 and TRBJ2-6; 8 bases are shared with TRBD1. V was pared by 8 bases and J by 0 bases, with 9 bases of the junction left unmatched. The CDR3 loop spans 17 amino acids. Germline CDR1 and CDR2: MNHNS and SASEGT. CDR3 in amino acids: CASGSDRGYSGANVLTF. CDR3 coding DNA: TGTGCCAGCGGGTCCGACAGGGGTTACTCTGGGGCCAACGTCCTGACTTTC.

At least ten counts were recorded for this clonotype. The chain uses TRBV2 and TRBJ1-5, with unresolved D. This CDR3 is built from 14 residues. Per the germline V gene, CDR1 is SNHLY and CDR2 is FYNNEI. V lost 4 bases, J lost 0 bases, and 7 bases lay in between. In DNA form, the CDR3 reads TGTGCCAGCAGTGGTCATGATAGCAATCAGCCCCAGCATTTT. Residues: CASSGHDSNQPQHF.

This clonotype was recorded many times. CDR3 amino acids: CASRYRAEAFF. In DNA, the CDR3 is TGTGCCAGCAGATACCGGGCTGAAGCTTTCTTT. V gene TRBV27 combines with J gene TRBJ1-1; D gene uncertain. Per the germline V gene, CDR1 is MNHEY and CDR2 is SMNVEV (reference sequence). The CDR3 covers 11 residues. Trimming stripped 6 bases from V and 6 bases from J, with 8 bases between.

Ten or more counts support this clonotype. The chain is built from TRBV6-1 and TRBJ1-1; no clear D. Trimming removed 6 bases at V and 3 bases at J, with 8 bases between. Germline-derived CDR1 and CDR2 are MNHNS and SASEGT. The CDR3 consists of 12 residues. The CDR3 protein is CASRGRDTEAFF. In DNA form, the CDR3 reads TGTGCCAGCAGGGGAAGGGACACTGAAGCTTTCTTT.

This clonotype was seen at least ten times. The V gene is TRBV20-1, the J gene TRBJ2-5; D remains ambiguous. V lost 5 bases and J 2 bases, leaving 6 bases between the germline ends. The CDR3 loop spans 11 amino acids. Germline V gene data show CDR1 as DFQATT and CDR2 as SNEGSKA (reference sequence). The CDR3 coding sequence is TGCAGTGCTCTCCCTCAAGAGACCCAGTACTTC. Translation gives CSALPQETQYF.